The sequence of this T cell receptor (beta chain) was determined in a study of blood T cell repertoires in COVID-19. The CDR3 has 14 residues. Between the trimmed V and J ends, which lost 2 bases and 6 bases, there was a span of 11 bases. The germline gives CDR1 SEHNR, CDR2 FQNEAQ (reference sequence). The protocol was immunoSEQ multiplex PCR, while the TCRdb copy is restricted to in-frame clones and leaves out a portion. Of around 300,000 clones listed, nearly 90% were seen once; the top ten hold 0.75% to 1%. The sequence came from a woman aged 30 to 39 who had recovered from COVID-19. J is TRBJ2-4 and V is TRBV7-9; possibly TRBD1 for D (6 bases). The source material was PBMCs or T cells enriched from blood (not recorded which). In nucleotides, the CDR3 is TGTGCCAGCAGCTTAACACTACAGGGAAACATTCAGTACTTC. It yields the protein CASSLTLQGNIQYF.